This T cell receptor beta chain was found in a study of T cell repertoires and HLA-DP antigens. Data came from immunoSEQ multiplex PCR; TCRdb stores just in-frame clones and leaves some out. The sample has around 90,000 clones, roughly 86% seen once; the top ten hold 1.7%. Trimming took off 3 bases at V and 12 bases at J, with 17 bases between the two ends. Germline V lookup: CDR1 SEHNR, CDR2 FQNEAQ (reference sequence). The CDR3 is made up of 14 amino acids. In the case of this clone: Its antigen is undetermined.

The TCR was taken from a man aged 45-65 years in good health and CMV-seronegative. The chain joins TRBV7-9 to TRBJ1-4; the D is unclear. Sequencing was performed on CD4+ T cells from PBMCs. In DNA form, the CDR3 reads TGTGCCAGCAGCTTCCTTAGTTCCCGACCCGAACTGTTTTTT. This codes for CASSFLSSRPELFF.